This T cell receptor (beta chain) comes out of a study of radiotherapy plus CTLA-4 blockade in lung cancer (dated by TCRdb to the late 2010s). For the study in its entirety: Objective responses occurred in roughly 20% of enrolled patients, and about 30% achieved disease control. What the research found in general, with its limitations: After treatment with radiotherapy and ipilimumab, TCR clones that came from tumors expanded in the peripheral blood. Early dynamic changes in blood T cell clones, together with increased serum interferon-beta after radiation, were reported as the strongest predictors of response.

This clone was seen only a few times. Its antigen remains unidentified. No base quality information exists; no much larger clone differs at one position. In this study, focal radiation therapy paired with CTLA-4 blockade (ipilimumab) was tested in patients who had chemo-refractory metastatic non-small-cell lung cancer. Library prep was done by the immunoSEQ multiplex PCR assay. Not all clones reach the TCRdb copy of this immuneACCESS table, which keeps in-frame sequences only. Checked studies attribute under half of the gap to unresolved V genes and leave the rest unexplained. This sample holds 2,400 or so clones; around 76% were observed only once. 20% of the sample is in the top ten clones. Relative to germline, V is missing 0 bases and J is missing 1 base, with 5 bases of the junction outside any gene match. From its cysteine to its phenylalanine, the CDR3 spans 17 amino acids. CDR3 DNA only is kept here, 51 bases in frame from base 1. Reading the germline V gene (reference sequence) gives CDR1 MNHEY and CDR2 SMNVEV.

The input for sequencing was tumor tissue, taken from a patient treated with radiotherapy plus ipilimumab. The sequence was obtained from a human donor with non-small cell lung cancer that progressed on radiotherapy plus ipilimumab. The chain was built from TRBV27 and TRBJ2-2; TRBD2 lines up with 7 middle nucleotides. The sequence in DNA is TGTGCCAGCAGTTTATCGAGGGAGCGGGGGAACACCGGGGAGCTGTTTTTT. Translated, this is CASSLSRERGNTGELFF.